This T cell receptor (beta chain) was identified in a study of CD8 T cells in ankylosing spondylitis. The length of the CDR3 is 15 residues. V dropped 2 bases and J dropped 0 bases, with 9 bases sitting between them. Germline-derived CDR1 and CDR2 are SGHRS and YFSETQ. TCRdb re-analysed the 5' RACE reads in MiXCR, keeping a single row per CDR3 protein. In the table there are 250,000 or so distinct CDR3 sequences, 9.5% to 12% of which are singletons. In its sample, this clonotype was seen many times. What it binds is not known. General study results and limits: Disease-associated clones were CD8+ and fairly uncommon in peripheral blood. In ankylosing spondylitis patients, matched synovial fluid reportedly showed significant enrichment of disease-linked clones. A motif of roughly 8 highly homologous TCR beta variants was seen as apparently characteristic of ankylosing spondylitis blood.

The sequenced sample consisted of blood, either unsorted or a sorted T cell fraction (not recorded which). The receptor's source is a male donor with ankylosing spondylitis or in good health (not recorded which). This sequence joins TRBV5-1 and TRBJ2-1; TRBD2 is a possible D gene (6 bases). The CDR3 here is CASSFTGDSYNEQFF. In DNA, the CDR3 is TGCGCCAGCAGCTTTACGGGGGACTCCTACAATGAGCAGTTCTTC.